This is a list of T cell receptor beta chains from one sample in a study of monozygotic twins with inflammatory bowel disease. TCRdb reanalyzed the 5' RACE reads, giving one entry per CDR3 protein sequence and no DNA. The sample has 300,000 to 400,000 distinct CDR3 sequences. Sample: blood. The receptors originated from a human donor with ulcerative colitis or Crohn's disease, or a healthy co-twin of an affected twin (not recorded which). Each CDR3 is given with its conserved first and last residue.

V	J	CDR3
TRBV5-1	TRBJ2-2	CASSTSGSISGELFF
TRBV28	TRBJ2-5	CASSLLGAGGSETQYF
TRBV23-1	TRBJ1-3	CASSLGGRCRGRYSGNTIYF
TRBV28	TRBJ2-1	CASSSGTGGGLGGNEQFF
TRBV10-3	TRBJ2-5	CAISEGAWTQYF
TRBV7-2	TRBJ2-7	CASSLVRTQTGQYF
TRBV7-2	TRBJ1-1	CASSPRRTQRAGTEAFF
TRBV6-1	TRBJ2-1	CASRRRASYNEQFF
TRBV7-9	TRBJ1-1	CASSSRGVRENTEAFF
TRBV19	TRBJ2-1	CASSISAGAGEQFF
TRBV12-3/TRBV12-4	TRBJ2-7	CASSFSGAPYEQYF
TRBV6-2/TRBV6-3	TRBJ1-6	CASSYPTGSYNSPLHF
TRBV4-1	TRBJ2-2	CASSQGQGTTGELFF
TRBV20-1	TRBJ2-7	CSARALASGAYEQYF
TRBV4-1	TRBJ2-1	CASGLAGVTEQFF
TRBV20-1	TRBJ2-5	CSARASRGGSQETQYF
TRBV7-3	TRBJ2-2	CASSLGSRTGELFF
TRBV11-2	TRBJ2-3	CDSSHPRGSTDTQYF
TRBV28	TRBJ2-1	CASSPGGVRYNEQFF
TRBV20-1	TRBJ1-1	CSARDWPNNEAFF
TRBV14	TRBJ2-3	CARNGDGLGGTQYF
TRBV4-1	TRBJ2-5	CASSHRLAGVETQYF
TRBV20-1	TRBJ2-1	CSARRGLHNEQFF
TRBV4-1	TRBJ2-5	CASSPPGQGMETQYF
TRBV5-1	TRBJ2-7	CASSLGTGPHEQYF
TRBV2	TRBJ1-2	CASSVRGSKLSAYGYTF
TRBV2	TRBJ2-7	CASSEGSYEQYF
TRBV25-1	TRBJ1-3	CASSEPDRGVSGNTIYF
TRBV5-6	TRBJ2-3	CASSLDVHSGGDTQYF